Below, one T cell receptor (beta chain) is given with its context. Generated by immunoSEQ multiplex PCR, the TCRdb table keeps only in-frame clones and is missing some. The data show tens of thousands of clones, approximately 83% seen once. The data were obtained in a study of OX40 agonist ivuxolimab in advanced cancers. The specimen comprised CD4+ or CD8+ T cells sorted from blood, sampled in a trial of the OX40 agonist ivuxolimab. This TCR came from an adult with an advanced solid tumor such as melanoma, head and neck, liver or kidney cancer.

CDR3 amino acids: CAIGGDRPLRNEKLFF. The DNA for the CDR3 is TGTGCCATCGGGGGGGACAGGCCCTTAAGGAATGAAAAACTGTTTTTT. The rearrangement uses TRBV10-3 and TRBJ1-4; TRBD1 agrees at 8 bases. The germline CDR1 and CDR2 sequences are ENHRY and SYGVKD. Losses at the gene ends were 8 bases for V and 5 bases for J; bases not matched to a gene: 13. The CDR3 has 16 residues.